This entry is about one T cell receptor beta chain. Its target is unknown. Clones were read by immunoSEQ multiplex PCR, and TCRdb kept only the in-frame ones, dropping some. The sample contains about 110,000 clones, approximately 90% of which appear only once. The record originates from a study of OX40 agonist ivuxolimab in advanced cancers. At the level of the study: Partial responses were achieved by three patients: one hepatocellular carcinoma, two cutaneous melanoma. Findings of the study overall: Clonal expansion in partial responders at 0.1-3.0 mg/kg ranked among the lowest. Low normalized T-cell clonal expansion was also seen in some nonresponders.

CDR1 is SGHAT, CDR2 FQNNGV, per germline. Trimming stripped 6 bases from V and 4 bases from J, with 10 bases between. CDR3 length: 13 residues. Sequencing was performed on CD4+ or CD8+ T cells sorted from blood, taken in a trial of the OX40 agonist ivuxolimab. The chain carries TRBV11-2 and TRBJ2-1; D gene ambiguous. The source of this sequence is an adult with an advanced solid tumor such as melanoma, head and neck, liver or kidney cancer. The CDR3 protein is CASSLALYNEQFF. In nucleotides, the CDR3 is TGTGCCAGCAGTCTGGCTCTTTACAATGAGCAGTTCTTC.